The 29 T cell receptor beta chains below come from one sample, sequenced in a study of blood T cells in healthy people across ages. The authors ran a second PCR of about 6 to 11 cycles using a sample-barcoded 5' primer and a J-beta primer mix. TCRdb redid the calling of the 5' RACE reads with MiXCR, one entry per CDR3 protein. The data contain some 1,800,000 distinct CDR3 sequences, about 39% of them singletons. Material: blood. The source is a human donor in good health.

In its sample, this clonotype was seen a few times. The chain links TRBV4-1 to TRBJ2-7, with 9 bases matching TRBD1. CDR3 length equals 15 residues. Per the germline V gene, CDR1 is MGHRA and CDR2 is YSYEKL. The junction had 5 bases not matched to a gene; V was cut back by 3 bases and J by 2 bases. In DNA, the CDR3 is TGCGCCAGCAGCCAGAGGCGGGACAGGGCCTACGAGCAGTACTTC. Amino acid sequence: CASSQRRDRAYEQYF.

The genes are TRBV6-5 and TRBJ1-4; TRBD1 matches 7 bases. Germline loops: CDR1 MNHEY, CDR2 SVGAGI. Losses at the gene ends were 2 bases for V and 8 bases for J; bases not matched to a gene: 5. This CDR3 is 14 amino acids long. Here the CDR3 reads CASSYQIQGEKLFF. The CDR3 region has the DNA TGTGCCAGCAGTTACCAAATACAGGGGGAAAAACTGTTTTTT.

The chain uses TRBV20-1 and TRBJ1-4; TRBD1 might be the D (6 bases). The CDR3 has 15 residues. The V gene's germline CDR1 is DFQATT and CDR2 SNEGSKA (reference sequence). The V end lost 0 bases, the J end lost 4 bases, and 12 bases lay between the germline ends. CDR3 coding DNA: TGCAGTGCTAGAGATCAGGGGTCAAGTAATGAAAAACTGTTTTTT. Its protein product is CSARDQGSSNEKLFF.

Remarks on this clonotype: The germline gene is not matched at one end of the junction; a read error may be the cause. The chain joins TRBV7-6 to TRBJ1-2; 7 bases fit TRBD1. This CDR3 comprises 16 residues. Germline CDR1 is SGHVS and CDR2 is FNYEAQ. The CDR3 region is CASSLVGDSSYYGHTF. DNA for the CDR3: TGTGCCAGCAGCTTAGTTGGGGACAGCTCCTACTATGGCCACACCTTC.

The rearrangement uses TRBV3-1 and TRBJ2-1; D is perhaps TRBD1 (5 bases). Trimming took off 2 bases at V and 0 bases at J, with 11 bases between the two ends. The CDR3 contains 16 residues. In germline, CDR1 is LGHDT, CDR2 YNNKEL (reference sequence). CDR3 sequence: CASSQRDRPSYNEQFF. CDR3 bases: TGTGCCAGCAGCCAACGTGACAGACCCTCCTACAATGAGCAGTTCTTC.

This clonotype occurred many times. J is TRBJ2-1 and V is TRBV29-1; 7 nucleotides agree with TRBD1. Germline assignment: CDR1 SQVTM and CDR2 ANQGSEA. Trimming at V came to 4 bases and at J to 5 bases, leaving 2 bases not matched to a gene. The CDR3 contains 12 residues. CDR3 amino acids: CSVGQGDNEQFF. The CDR3 nucleotides read TGCAGCGTTGGACAGGGTGACAATGAGCAGTTCTTC.

This clonotype showed up just a few times. V gene TRBV21-1 combines with J gene TRBJ2-7; TRBD1, as called in the table, went unchecked against the DNA. TRBV21-1 is a known pseudogene. CDR3 size: 21 residues. CDR3 DNA sequence: TGTGCCAGCAGCAAATATCACAGGGCAAGATATCGTATGGACTTGGGCTACGAGCAGTACTTC. It is translated as CASSKYHRARYRMDLGYEQYF.

This chain joins TRBV12-3 or TRBV12-4 and TRBJ2-1; 7 bases align to TRBD1. This CDR3 is built from 13 residues. V was pared by 7 bases and J by 8 bases, with 8 bases of the junction left unmatched. CDR3 nucleotide sequence: TGTGCCAGCAAAAAGGGGGCGCAGTATGAGCAGTTCTTC. It specifies CASKKGAQYEQFF.

This chain uses TRBV6-1 with TRBJ2-7; tentatively, D is TRBD1 or TRBD2 (6 bases each). The J call may be mistaken, given a closer DNA end match to TRBJ2-4. This CDR3 is built from 14 residues. Germline CDR1 reads MNHNS; CDR2 reads SASEGT. In DNA form, the CDR3 reads TGTGCCAGCTGCACGGAGGGGGTCAGAAACATTCAGTACTTC. This gives the protein CASCTEGVRNIQYF.

The genes are TRBV12-3 or TRBV12-4 and TRBJ1-2, with D possibly matching TRBD1 (5 bases). V lost 3 bases and J 7 bases, leaving 18 bases between the germline ends. This CDR3 region has 15 residues. DNA of the CDR3: TGTGCCAGCAGTTTCCAGACAGCCATTCTAGGTGGCTACACCTTC. As protein: CASSFQTAILGGYTF.

This clonotype was counted at least ten times. V is TRBV6-4 and J is TRBJ2-3; D may match TRBD1 or TRBD2 (6 bases each). Trimming removed 0 bases at V and 1 base at J, with 14 bases between. In germline, CDR1 is MRHNA, CDR2 SNTAGT. The CDR3 contains 17 residues. The DNA for the CDR3 is TGTGCCAGCAGTGACTCGGTAGGGGGGTCTGGCACAGATACGCAGTATTTT. Translated, it gives CASSDSVGGSGTDTQYF.

The CDR3 loop is CASSLAQAGAEWNQPQHF. CDR3 DNA sequence: TGTGCCAGCAGCTTAGCGCAAGCGGGCGCAGAGTGGAATCAGCCCCAGCATTTT. The genes are TRBV7-6 and TRBJ1-5; D not certain. Deletions cut 0 bases from V and 4 bases from J, with 19 bases between. The V gene's germline CDR1 is SGHVS and CDR2 FNYEAQ. This CDR3 contains 18 residues.

In its sample, this clonotype was seen a few times. The V and J genes are TRBV6-5 and TRBJ2-1; D remains unclear. The CDR3 has 13 residues. Germline CDR1 and CDR2: MNHEY and SVGAGI. V was shortened by 0 bases and J by 8 bases, with 8 bases between the two germline ends. In DNA, the CDR3 is TGTGCCAGCAGTTACTCCCATAGGGATGAGCAGTTCTTC. Protein sequence: CASSYSHRDEQFF.

This clonotype was seen more than once but under ten times. V usage is TRBV27 and J usage is TRBJ2-7, with a weak D call TRBD2 (6 bases). The V and J ends lost 2 bases and 0 bases respectively, with 11 bases between them. From germline, CDR1 is MNHEY and CDR2 SMNVEV (reference sequence). The CDR3 runs 15 residues. The CDR3 here is CASSLKRGSSYEQYF. The CDR3 coding sequence is TGTGCCAGCAGTTTAAAACGGGGGAGCTCCTACGAGCAGTACTTC.

Points on this clonotype: Germline is not matched at one junction end, which may reflect a read error. The chain couples TRBV5-1 to TRBJ2-1; D tentatively reads TRBD1 or TRBD2 (6 bases each). This CDR3 is built from 17 residues. Germline-derived CDR1 and CDR2 are SGHRS and YFSETQ. The CDR3 nucleotides are TGCGCCGGCAGCTTGGATCCAGGGGAGGCGCAATTTCGTGAGCAGTTCTTC. It yields the protein CAGSLDPGEAQFREQFF.

CDR3 DNA sequence: TGTGCCAGCAGCTTTTCGTCAGAAGACCATGAAAAACTGTTTTTT. Amino acid sequence: CASSFSSEDHEKLFF. This chain joins TRBV7-9 and TRBJ1-4; the D is unclear. Trimming pared 3 bases from V and 6 bases from J, leaving 14 bases between. There are 15 residues in the CDR3. Germline V gene data show CDR1 as SEHNR and CDR2 as FQNEAQ (reference sequence).

This clonotype has a handful of counts. A read error may produce the germline difference seen at one junction end. The genes are TRBV7-2 and TRBJ1-2; a possible D gene is TRBD1 (6 bases). The CDR3 has 15 residues. From germline, CDR1 is SGHTA and CDR2 FQGNSA. The CDR3 sequence: CAGSQRSLDRPGYTF. Written as DNA, the CDR3 is TGTGCCGGCAGCCAAAGGTCGTTGGACAGACCTGGCTACACCTTC. Full variable domain (remainder filled in from reference TRBV7-2 and TRBJ1-2): GAGVSQSPSNKVTEKGKDVELRCDPISGHTALYWYRQSLGQGLEFLIYFQGNSAPDKSGLPSDRFSAERTGGSVSTLTIQRTQQEDSAVYLCAGSQRSLDRPGYTFGSGTRLTVV.

The V call is TRBV5-6, the J call TRBJ2-1; tentative D call: TRBD1 (6 bases). The V and J ends lost 2 bases and 2 bases respectively, with 11 bases between them. This CDR3 is built from 15 residues. Germline V gene data show CDR1 as SGHDT and CDR2 as YYEEEE. DNA of the CDR3: TGTGCCAGCAGCTTTGACAGGACCCCCTACAATGAGCAGTTCTTC. Protein product: CASSFDRTPYNEQFF.

The V gene is TRBV7-3, the J gene TRBJ2-1, with D perhaps TRBD1 or TRBD2 (6 bases each). The CDR3 has 19 residues. Germline values: CDR1 SGHTA, CDR2 FQGTGA. Trimming took off 5 bases at V and 1 base at J, with 24 bases between the two ends. The CDR3 protein is CASSLGLNRGLWSYNEQFF. CDR3 in DNA: TGTGCCAGCAGCCTAGGACTAAACCGGGGGCTATGGTCCTACAATGAGCAGTTCTTC.

This clonotype occurred a few times. This rearrangement joins TRBV7-9 to TRBJ1-4; 8 bases are a match to TRBD1. The CDR3 has 15 residues. V was pared by 5 bases and J by 3 bases, with 5 bases of the junction left unmatched. The V gene's germline CDR1 is SEHNR and CDR2 FQNEAQ (reference sequence). CDR3 in amino acids: CASSPRQGPNEKLFF. The CDR3 DNA reads TGTGCCAGCAGCCCCCGACAGGGGCCTAATGAAAAACTGTTTTTT.

This clonotype was seen only a few times. The chain uses TRBV12-3 or TRBV12-4 and TRBJ2-7; D possibly uses TRBD1 or TRBD2 (5 bases each). V was cut by 3 bases and J by 0 bases, with 15 bases left in between. The CDR3 extends over 16 amino acids. DNA of the CDR3: TGTGCCAGCAGTTTCGGGGTGCAGGGTCTCTCCTACGAGCAGTACTTC. Its translation is CASSFGVQGLSYEQYF.

The CDR3 protein is CASSSPRPGTPYEQYF. In nucleotides, the CDR3 is TGCGCCAGCAGCTCTCCCCGTCCCGGGACACCCTACGAGCAGTACTTC. The J gene is TRBJ2-7, the V gene TRBV5-1, with TRBD1 as a possible D gene (6 bases). The length of the CDR3 is 16 residues. Germline values: CDR1 SGHRS, CDR2 YFSETQ. Trimming pared 3 bases from V and 2 bases from J, leaving 18 bases between. The full variable domain, with the rest looked up from reference TRBV5-1 and TRBJ2-7, is KAGVTQTPRYLIKTRGQQVTLSCSPISGHRSVSWYQQTPGQGLQFLFEYFSETQRNKGNFPGRFSGRQFSNSRSEMNVSTLELGDSALYLCASSSPRPGTPYEQYFGPGTRLTVT.

This clonotype was seen a handful of times. The chain links TRBV6-6 to TRBJ2-3; D is unclear. The V and J ends lost 2 bases and 5 bases respectively, with 5 bases between them. CDR1 is MNHNY and CDR2 is SVGAGI in the germline V gene (reference sequence). CDR3 length: 12 amino acids. CDR3 nucleotide sequence: TGTGCCAGCAGTTACAAGGTAGATACGCAGTATTTT. It encodes CASSYKVDTQYF.

V gene TRBV6-2 or TRBV6-3 combines with J gene TRBJ2-7; D gene unclear. V shed 2 bases and J shed 4 bases, with 12 bases lying between them. This CDR3 has 14 amino acids. CDR1 MNHEY and CDR2 SVGEGT come from the germline V gene. The DNA of the CDR3 is TGTGCCAGCAGTTACAGGCGAGAGTCTTACGAGCAGTACTTC. It translates to CASSYRRESYEQYF.

This clonotype showed up many times. The chain uses TRBV12-3 or TRBV12-4 and TRBJ1-2; TRBD1 might be the D (6 bases). Between the trimmed V and J ends, which lost 3 bases and 4 bases, there was a span of 9 bases. This CDR3 is 13 amino acids long. DNA for the CDR3: TGTGCCAGCAGTTTGGTCAGGGGCTATGGCTACACCTTC. Translating it yields CASSLVRGYGYTF.

V gene TRBV7-2 combines with J gene TRBJ2-3; 11 nucleotides match TRBD2. The CDR3 consists of 17 residues. Losses at the gene ends were 5 bases for V and 2 bases for J; bases not matched to a gene: 9. The V gene's germline CDR1 is SGHTA and CDR2 FQGNSA. The CDR3 here is CASSPRVLAGATDTQYF. DNA of the CDR3: TGTGCCAGCAGCCCGAGGGTACTAGCGGGAGCCACAGATACGCAGTATTTT. The whole variable domain, remainder taken from reference TRBV7-2 and TRBJ2-3, is GAGVSQSPSNKVTEKGKDVELRCDPISGHTALYWYRQSLGQGLEFLIYFQGNSAPDKSGLPSDRFSAERTGGSVSTLTIQRTQQEDSAVYLCASSPRVLAGATDTQYFGPGTRLTVL.

This clonotype was detected a few times. A junction boundary mismatches the germline segment, possibly from a read error. The chain links TRBV12-3 or TRBV12-4 to TRBJ2-3, with 7 bases aligning to TRBD1. The CDR3 sequence is 15 residues long. CDR3: CASSLIGTATDTRYF. DNA of the CDR3: TGTGCCAGCAGTTTGATTGGGACAGCCACAGATACGCGGTATTTT.

This clonotype has a handful of counts. The gene calls are TRBV12-3 or TRBV12-4 and TRBJ1-2; D may be TRBD1 (5 bases). Trimming left V 3 bases short and J 3 bases short, with 14 bases between. The CDR3 totals 15 residues. The CDR3 bases are TGTGCCAGCAGTTTCGTCGTCGGACACGACTATGGCTACACCTTC. Amino acid sequence: CASSFVVGHDYGYTF.

This clonotype was detected a few times. The V call is TRBV6-5, the J call TRBJ2-7; D not certain. Trimming removed 7 bases at V and 1 base at J, with 14 bases between. This CDR3 is 14 amino acids long. CDR1 is MNHEY, CDR2 SVGAGI, per germline. CDR3 sequence: CASNPSWGSYEQYF. DNA of the CDR3: TGTGCCAGCAACCCTTCCTGGGGATCCTACGAGCAGTACTTC.